What follows are 4 T cell receptor beta chains derived from one specimen sequenced in a study of cytomegalovirus exposure and HLA in healthy donors. This PCR relied on a set of 60 Vbeta primers and 13 Jbeta primers. Method: immunoSEQ multiplex PCR; TCRdb's copy keeps in-frame clones and lacks some. The sample lists some 130,000 clones, roughly 79% seen once, with about 0.7% in the top ten. The sample was PBMCs. These receptors were collected from a man younger than 30 in good health and CMV-seronegative.

The chain has TRBV25-1 and TRBJ2-2; 8 bases match TRBD1. The junction had 9 bases not matched to a gene; V was cut back by 5 bases and J by 7 bases. This CDR3 is 15 amino acids long. CDR1 MGHDK and CDR2 SYGVNS come from the germline V gene. CDR3: CASSTLRDRYGELFF. Written as DNA, the CDR3 is TGTGCCAGCAGTACGCTCCGGGACAGGTACGGGGAGCTGTTTTTT.

The rearrangement joins TRBV25-1 to TRBJ2-7; 8 nucleotides align to TRBD2. The CDR3 is 13 residues long. Germline V gene sequence: CDR1 MGHDK, CDR2 SYGVNS. Germline trimming cut 7 bases from V and 4 bases from J; bases unmatched to any gene: 6. CDR3 region: CASNQAGAYEQYF. For the CDR3, the DNA is TGTGCCAGCAATCAAGCGGGGGCTTACGAGCAGTACTTC.

This clone was recorded a few times. In nucleotides, the CDR3 is TGTGCCAGCAGTCTAATACGGGACAGGGGAAGGACTGAAGCTTTCTTT. Translation gives CASSLIRDRGRTEAFF. The chain is built from TRBV27 and TRBJ1-1; 10 bases match TRBD1. V gave up 5 bases and J gave up 5 bases; unmatched junction bases: 11. The CDR3 has 16 residues. CDR1 MNHEY and CDR2 SMNVEV come from the germline V gene (reference sequence).

The genes are TRBV5-1 and TRBJ1-1; 8 bases fit TRBD1. This CDR3 has 16 residues. The V gene's germline CDR1 is SGHRS and CDR2 YFSETQ. With 3 bases clipped from V and 1 base from J, the junction kept 8 bases outside the gene matches. The CDR3 sequence: CASSSPLDRANTEAFF. In DNA form, the CDR3 reads TGCGCCAGCAGCTCTCCACTGGACAGGGCGAACACTGAAGCTTTCTTT.